What follows are 27 T cell receptor beta chains derived from one specimen sequenced in a study of identical twins. MiXCR, run by TCRdb on the 5' RACE reads, gives a single entry per CDR3 protein. The data hold approximately 670,000 distinct CDR3 sequences, with over 5% observed a single time. Sequences were obtained from naive T cells sorted from blood. Every receptor here comes from a man aged 18 to 35 in good health.

This chain uses TRBV2 with TRBJ2-7, with 11 bases fitting TRBD1. CDR3 length: 12 amino acids. Trimming took 8 bases from V and 8 from J; bases not matched to a gene: 5. Germline loops: CDR1 SNHLY, CDR2 FYNNEI. The CDR3 reads CASGTGGYKQYV. The CDR3, as DNA: TGTGCCAGCGGGACAGGGGGGTACAAGCAGTACGTC.

This clonotype was counted between two and nine times. V and J are TRBV6-6 and TRBJ1-1; no clear D gene. CDR1 and CDR2 (germline): MNHNY, SVGAGI (reference sequence). The CDR3 sequence is 12 residues long. Between the trimmed V and J ends, which lost 4 bases and 8 bases, there was a span of 11 bases. CDR3 amino acids: CASSSEGREAFF. The CDR3 DNA reads TGTGCCAGCAGTTCCGAAGGCAGGGAAGCTTTCTTT.

This clonotype has ten or more counts. The rearrangement links TRBV12-3 or TRBV12-4 to TRBJ1-6; TRBD1 might be the D (6 bases). This CDR3 region has 15 residues. Trimming pared 5 bases from V and 2 bases from J, leaving 10 bases between. The CDR3 DNA reads as TGTGCCAGCAGTAAGCAGGGGACCTATAATTCACCCCTCCACTTT. Its protein product is CASSKQGTYNSPLHF.

This clonotype was observed a handful of times. The chain links TRBV20-1 to TRBJ2-5; 9 nucleotides line up with TRBD2. Germline CDR1 DFQATT, CDR2 SNEGSKA (reference sequence). Unmatched junction bases numbered 8, after V lost 0 bases and J lost 3 bases. The CDR3 runs to 16 residues. The CDR3 coding sequence is TGCAGTGCTAGAGATACCCAGGCTAGCGGGAAAGAGACCCAGTACTTC. It encodes CSARDTQASGKETQYF.

Ten or more counts support this clonotype. V and J are TRBV6-5 and TRBJ2-7; no firm D call. The CDR3 runs 16 residues. Germline-derived CDR1 and CDR2 are MNHEY and SVGAGI. The V end lost 3 bases, the J end lost 1 base, and 16 bases lay between the germline ends. CDR3 amino acids: CASSYNPAQPSYEQYF. The CDR3, as DNA: TGTGCCAGCAGTTATAATCCGGCACAACCATCCTACGAGCAGTACTTC.

In its sample, this clonotype was seen a few times. A read error may produce the germline difference seen at one junction end. The J gene is TRBJ2-4, the V gene TRBV6-5; TRBD1 matches 8 bases. Germline-derived CDR1 and CDR2 are MNHEY and SVGAGI. CDR3 length: 11 amino acids. The CDR3 region has the DNA TGTGCCAGCAGCAACGGACAGGGTTCGCACTTC. It codes for CASSNGQGSHF.

This chain uses TRBV5-1 with TRBJ2-5; 7 nucleotides agree with TRBD1. From germline, CDR1 is SGHRS and CDR2 YFSETQ. Trimming took 2 bases from V and 1 from J; bases not matched to a gene: 8. The CDR3 contains 16 residues. CDR3 nucleotides: TGCGCCAGCAGCTTTGGAACAGGGGCAGGCCAAGAGACCCAGTACTTC. Its translation: CASSFGTGAGQETQYF.

This clonotype was observed many times. Compared with germline, one end of the junction differs, possibly owing to a read error. The rearrangement joins TRBV5-1 to TRBJ2-5; D is unclear. The CDR3 runs to 13 residues. Germline V gene lookup returns CDR1 SGHRS and CDR2 YFSETQ. CDR3 amino acids: CASSLVLQETQYF. In DNA, the CDR3 is TGTGCCAGCAGTCTAGTACTCCAAGAGACCCAGTACTTC.

The chain couples TRBV11-2 to TRBJ2-2; D is possibly TRBD2 (6 bases). With 6 bases removed from V and 6 bases from J, the gap between germline ends came to 20 bases. The CDR3 length is 16 residues. The V gene's germline CDR1 is SGHAT and CDR2 FQNNGV. In DNA form, the CDR3 reads TGTGCCAGCAGGACCCCGGGACTTCTCATGTCCGGGGAGCTGTTTTTT. It codes for CASRTPGLLMSGELFF.

This clonotype has ten or more counts. The genes are TRBV29-1 and TRBJ1-2; a possible D gene is TRBD1 (5 bases). Trimming shortened V by 1 base and J by 5 bases, and 11 bases separated the two germline ends. The CDR3 extends over 13 amino acids. CDR1 and CDR2 from the germline V gene are SQVTM and ANQGSEA. The CDR3 loop is CSVEGGIGYGYTF. The CDR3 DNA follows: TGCAGCGTTGAAGGGGGGATCGGGTATGGCTACACCTTC. The full variable domain, in which reference TRBV29-1 and TRBJ1-2 provide the parts outside the CDR3, is SAVISQKPSRDICQRGTSLTIQCQVDSQVTMMFWYRQQPGQSLTLIATANQGSEATYESGFVIDKFPISRPNLTFSTLTVSNMSPEDSSIYLCSVEGGIGYGYTFGSGTRLTVV.

This clonotype was seen repeatedly, ten times or more. The chain carries TRBV12-3 or TRBV12-4 and TRBJ1-2, with unresolved D. Trimming left V 4 bases short and J 10 bases short, with 10 bases between. The CDR3 spans 11 residues. CDR3 protein: CASSYGPNYTF. The CDR3 DNA reads as TGTGCCAGCAGTTACGGACCGAACTACACCTTC.

This clonotype has at least ten counts. The J gene is TRBJ1-2, the V gene TRBV6-1; 10 bases fit TRBD1. CDR3 length: 18 amino acids. Unmatched junction bases numbered 20, after V lost 7 bases and J lost 6 bases. Germline CDR1 reads MNHNS; CDR2 reads SASEGT. The CDR3 is CASTHHPDRGKEGDGYTF. CDR3 sequence (DNA): TGTGCCAGCACCCATCACCCGGACAGGGGGAAAGAAGGAGATGGCTACACCTTC.

The V and J genes are TRBV20-1 and TRBJ2-7; D possibly corresponds to TRBD2 (6 bases). The CDR3 consists of 12 residues. V was trimmed by 5 bases and J by 7 bases, leaving 15 bases between them. Per the germline V gene, CDR1 is DFQATT and CDR2 is SNEGSKA (reference sequence). The CDR3 protein is CSASTRAGEQYF. The DNA of the CDR3 is TGCAGTGCTTCGACTCGAGCGGGTGAGCAGTACTTC.

The genes are TRBV29-1 and TRBJ2-5, with D hard to call. CDR1 and CDR2 (germline): SQVTM, ANQGSEA. The CDR3 covers 13 residues. V was clipped by 4 bases and J by 2 bases, with 11 bases between them. The CDR3 region is CSVVTAIQETQYF. In DNA form, the CDR3 reads TGCAGCGTTGTTACAGCAATACAAGAGACCCAGTACTTC.

This clonotype was picked up a small number of times. The chain combines TRBV20-1 with TRBJ2-5; TRBD2 agrees at 9 bases. This CDR3 contains 15 residues. Unmatched junction bases numbered 8, after V lost 4 bases and J lost 2 bases. The germline V gene has CDR1 DFQATT and CDR2 SNEGSKA (reference sequence). CDR3 sequence reads: CSATISGRRQETQYF. The DNA for the CDR3 is TGCAGTGCTACCATCAGCGGGAGGCGTCAAGAGACCCAGTACTTC.

The V gene is TRBV10-3, the J gene TRBJ1-4, with D unclear. Trimming took off 2 bases at V and 4 bases at J, with 2 bases between the two ends. The CDR3 sequence is 12 residues long. Per germline, CDR1 ENHRY and CDR2 SYGVKD. The CDR3 nucleotides read TGTGCCATCAGTGAGCTTAATGAAAAACTGTTTTTT. This sequence encodes CAISELNEKLFF.

This clonotype was detected many times. This rearrangement joins TRBV27 to TRBJ2-1, with 10 bases aligning to TRBD2. V shed 3 bases and J 6 bases; nucleotides not matched to a gene: 11. The CDR3 totals 17 residues. Germline CDR1 MNHEY, CDR2 SMNVEV (reference sequence). The CDR3 nucleotides are TGTGCCAGCAGTTTGCCCCAACTAGCGGGGTACGCCAATGAGCAGTTCTTC. Residues: CASSLPQLAGYANEQFF.

The chain recombines TRBV11-1 with TRBJ2-1; 14 bases map to TRBD2. The J segment lost 8 bases and the V segment lost 2 bases, leaving 11 bases of the junction unmatched. CDR1 SGHAT and CDR2 FQDESV come from the germline V gene (reference sequence). The CDR3 contains 18 residues. CDR3 sequence: CASSLRGLAGGSWDEQFF. The CDR3 DNA is TGTGCCAGCAGCTTACGAGGACTAGCGGGGGGCTCCTGGGATGAGCAGTTCTTC.

This clonotype showed up many times. The chain has TRBV12-3 or TRBV12-4 and TRBJ2-3; D is possibly TRBD2 (5 bases). The germline V and J ends were trimmed by 3 bases and 10 bases, with 8 bases remaining between them. The CDR3 is made up of 11 amino acids. The CDR3 DNA reads as TGTGCCAGCAGTTTCCGGGGTCCGCAGTATTTT. Encoded protein: CASSFRGPQYF.

This clonotype was seen a few times. The J gene is TRBJ2-2, the V gene TRBV20-1; D call uncertain. V was trimmed by 1 base and J by 1 base, leaving 10 bases between them. The CDR3 is made up of 15 amino acids. Germline CDR1 and CDR2: DFQATT and SNEGSKA (reference sequence). This chain's CDR3 is CSARVSGKNTGELFF. For the CDR3, the DNA is TGCAGTGCTAGAGTCTCTGGCAAGAACACCGGGGAGCTGTTTTTT.

This clonotype was seen ten or more times. Written as DNA, the CDR3 is TGTGCCAGCTCGCAACGGGATGAGCAGTTCTTC. Translated, it gives CASSQRDEQFF. The chain joins TRBV12-3 or TRBV12-4 to TRBJ2-1; D remains unclear. CDR3 length: 11 amino acids. Trimming removed 8 bases from V and 8 bases from J, with 10 bases in between.

This clonotype was detected ten times or more. This sequence joins TRBV29-1 and TRBJ2-5; 7 bases agree with TRBD1. This CDR3 is built from 13 residues. Per germline, CDR1 SQVTM and CDR2 ANQGSEA. With 5 bases clipped from V and 5 bases from J, the junction kept 8 bases outside the gene matches. The CDR3 sequence is CSVLPGQRETQYF. The CDR3 bases are TGCAGCGTTCTACCGGGACAGCGGGAGACCCAGTACTTC.

This clonotype was seen repeatedly, ten times or more. This rearrangement joins TRBV20-1 to TRBJ1-5; 9 nucleotides agree with TRBD1. The CDR3 extends over 16 amino acids. Germline V lookup: CDR1 DFQATT, CDR2 SNEGSKA (reference sequence). Unmatched junction bases numbered 10, after V lost 0 bases and J lost 7 bases. The CDR3 DNA reads as TGCAGTGCTAGAGATCAGGGACAGGGAGGAGGACAGCCCCAGCATTTT. The encoded protein is CSARDQGQGGGQPQHF.

The chain couples TRBV7-9 to TRBJ2-5; perhaps TRBD1 as D (6 bases). Trimming cost V 0 bases and J 4 bases, with 12 bases left between them. Germline CDR1 reads SEHNR; CDR2 reads FQNEAQ (reference sequence). This CDR3 is built from 15 residues. DNA of the CDR3: TGTGCCAGCAGCTTAGCGTCGGGACATCCAGAGACCCAGTACTTC. It is translated as CASSLASGHPETQYF. Supplemented by reference TRBV7-9 and TRBJ2-5, the full variable domain reads DTGVSQNPRHKITKRGQNVTFRCDPISEHNRLYWYRQTLGQGPEFLTYFQNEAQLEKSRLLSDRFSAERPKGSFSTLEIQRTEQGDSAMYLCASSLASGHPETQYFGPGTRLLVL.

This clonotype has ten or more counts. CDR3 sequence (DNA): TGTGCCAGCAGTTTTCTGGAGGGCGGGGAGCTGTTTTTT. This codes for CASSFLEGGELFF. The chain couples TRBV12-3 or TRBV12-4 to TRBJ2-2; tentatively, D is TRBD2 (6 bases). The CDR3 is 13 amino acids. V lost 3 bases, J lost 7 bases, and 9 bases lay in between.

The rearrangement uses TRBV6-2 or TRBV6-3 and TRBJ2-7; 12 nucleotides agree with TRBD2. This CDR3 is 14 amino acids long. With 6 bases clipped from V and 5 bases from J, the junction kept 5 bases outside the gene matches. Germline CDR1 MNHEY, CDR2 SVGEGT. CDR3 DNA sequence: TGTGCCAGCAGACCGGGACTAGCGGGTAACGAGCAGTACTTC. Its protein product is CASRPGLAGNEQYF.

This clonotype was counted many times. V and J are TRBV6-2 or TRBV6-3 and TRBJ2-1, with 9 bases matching TRBD1. The V gene end was trimmed by 8 bases and the J gene end by 2 bases; junction bases not matched to a gene: 10. The V gene's germline CDR1 is MNHEY and CDR2 SVGEGT. CDR3 length: 16 amino acids. CDR3 loop: CASYMGQGYAYNEQFF. In DNA, the CDR3 is TGTGCCAGCTACATGGGACAGGGATATGCCTACAATGAGCAGTTCTTC.